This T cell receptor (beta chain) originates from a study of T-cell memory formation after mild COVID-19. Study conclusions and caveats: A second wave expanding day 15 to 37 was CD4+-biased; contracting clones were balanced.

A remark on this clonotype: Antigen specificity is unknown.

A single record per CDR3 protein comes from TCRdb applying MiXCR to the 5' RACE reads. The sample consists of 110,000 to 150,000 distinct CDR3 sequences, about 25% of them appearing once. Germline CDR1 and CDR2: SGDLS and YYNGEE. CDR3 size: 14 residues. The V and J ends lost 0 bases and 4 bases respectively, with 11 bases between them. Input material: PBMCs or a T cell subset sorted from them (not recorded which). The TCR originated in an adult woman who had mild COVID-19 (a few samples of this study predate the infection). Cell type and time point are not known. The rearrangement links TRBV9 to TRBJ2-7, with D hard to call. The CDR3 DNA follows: TGTGCCAGCAGCGTAGGTGGGGAAATTTACGAGCAGTACTTC. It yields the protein CASSVGGEIYEQYF. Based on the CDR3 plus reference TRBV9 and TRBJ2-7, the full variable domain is DSGVTQTPKHLITATGQRVTLRCSPRSGDLSVYWYQQSLDQGLQFLIQYYNGEERAKGNILERFSAQQFPDLHSELNLSSLELGDSALYFCASSVGGEIYEQYFGPGTRLTVT.